The sequence of this TCR beta chain was determined in a study of CD8+ T cells in alopecia areata. Whole-study context: It was oral tofacitinib, at 5 to 10 mg twice daily, that treated patients received.

Deletions cut 1 base from V and 2 bases from J, with 9 bases between. Germline V lookup: CDR1 MGHRA, CDR2 YSYEKL. The CDR3 contains 15 residues. TCR sequencing used cDNA made by reverse transcription of extracted RNA. Sequenced by immunoSEQ multiplex PCR; TCRdb stores in-frame clones only, minus some. Among some 200,000 clones listed, around two fifths were seen once. The treatment: oral pan-JAK inhibitor, 5-10 mg twice daily. The TCR was taken from a human donor with alopecia areata. The sequences come from CD4+ T cells sorted from blood, collected between weeks 36 and 40, from a patient treated with tofacitinib. V and J are TRBV4-1 and TRBJ2-1, with a weak D call TRBD2 (6 bases). CDR3 coding DNA: TGCGCCAGCAGCCAAGGGCGGGGTCCCTACAATGAGCAGTTCTTC. Residues: CASSQGRGPYNEQFF.